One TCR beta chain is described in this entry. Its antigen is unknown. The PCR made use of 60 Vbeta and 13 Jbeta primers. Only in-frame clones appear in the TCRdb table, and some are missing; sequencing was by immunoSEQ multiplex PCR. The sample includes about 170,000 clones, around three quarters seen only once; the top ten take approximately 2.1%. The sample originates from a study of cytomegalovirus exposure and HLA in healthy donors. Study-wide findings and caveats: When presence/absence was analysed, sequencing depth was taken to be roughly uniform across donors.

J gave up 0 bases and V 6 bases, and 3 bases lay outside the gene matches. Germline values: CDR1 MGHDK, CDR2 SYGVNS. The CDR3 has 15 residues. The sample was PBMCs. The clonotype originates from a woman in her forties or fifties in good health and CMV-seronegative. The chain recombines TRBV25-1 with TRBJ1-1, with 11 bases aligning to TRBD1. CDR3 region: CASRGQGGLNTEAFF. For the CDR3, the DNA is TGTGCCAGCAGGGGACAGGGGGGACTGAACACTGAAGCTTTCTTT.